The 13 T cell receptor beta chains presented below share a single source sample, sequenced in a study of T cells after posttransplantation cyclophosphamide. This table comes from immunoSEQ multiplex PCR, and its TCRdb copy is limited to in-frame clones, with some not included. The table shows some 2,400 clones, with roughly 70% occurring only once. Cyclophosphamide on days +3 and +4 followed busulfan-fludarabine conditioning and a marrow graft. The sequencing used PBMCs, collected 30 days after allogeneic stem cell transplant with posttransplant cyclophosphamide. Receptors were obtained from a female patient aged 45-60 years who received an allogeneic stem cell transplant from a related donor, was CMV-positive, and had no GVHD. Some T cells may originate from the graft donor.

This chain uses TRBV19 with TRBJ2-7, with TRBD2 identical over 9 bases. CDR1 is LNHDA, CDR2 SQIVND, per germline (reference sequence). The CDR3 loop spans 15 amino acids. V shed 5 bases, J shed 0 bases, and the junction held 5 bases outside the gene matches. CDR3 amino acids: CASSPRLAASYEQYF. Here the CDR3 DNA reads TGTGCCAGTAGTCCCCGACTAGCGGCCTCCTACGAGCAGTACTTC.

In this sample, this clone turned up once. V is TRBV14 and J is TRBJ2-1; unclear D gene. Trimming left V 5 bases short and J 9 bases short, with 8 bases between. The CDR3 totals 11 residues. CDR1 and CDR2 from the germline V gene are SGHDN and FVKESK. CDR3 nucleotide sequence: TGTGCCAGCAGCATAGCCGGTGAGCAGTTCTTC. Translated, it gives CASSIAGEQFF. Full variable domain (remainder filled in from reference TRBV14 and TRBJ2-1): EAGVTQFPSHSVIEKGQTVTLRCDPISGHDNLYWYRRVMGKEIKFLLHFVKESKQDESGMPNNRFLAERTGGTYSTLKVQPAELEDSGVYFCASSIAGEQFFGPGTRLTVL.

This clone has only a few counts. This chain joins TRBV28 and TRBJ1-2; tentative D call: TRBD1 (5 bases). Germline values: CDR1 MDHEN, CDR2 SYDVKM. V lost 2 bases to trimming and J lost 4 bases, with 8 bases between them. This CDR3 contains 13 residues. The CDR3 spells CASSLAGLYGYTF. CDR3 DNA: TGTGCCAGCAGTTTAGCAGGGCTCTATGGCTACACCTTC.

This clone is labeled as large. The genes are TRBV6-5 and TRBJ1-5; perhaps TRBD1 as D (6 bases). Per germline, CDR1 MNHEY and CDR2 SVGAGI. V lost 2 bases and J lost 7, with 9 bases in between. The CDR3 runs to 13 residues. The CDR3 DNA follows: TGTGCCAGCAGTTACCGGACAGACCAGCCCCAGCATTTT. Amino acids: CASSYRTDQPQHF.

This chain's CDR3 is CSVGEGVRTEAFF. The CDR3 DNA reads as TGCAGCGTGGGGGAGGGGGTCCGCACTGAAGCTTTCTTT. The chain joins TRBV29-1 to TRBJ1-1, with D maybe TRBD1 (6 bases). Germline CDR1 and CDR2: SQVTM and ANQGSEA. This CDR3 is built from 13 residues. The V end lost 6 bases, the J end lost 4 bases, and 15 bases lay between the germline ends.

This clone has a handful of counts. The chain combines TRBV7-9 with TRBJ1-2; 7 bases are a match to TRBD1. Germline assignment: CDR1 SEHNR and CDR2 FQNEAQ (reference sequence). V lost 5 bases to trimming and J lost 0 bases; unmatched junction nucleotides: 9. This CDR3 region has 16 residues. The CDR3, as DNA: TGTGCCAGCAGCGCAAACGACAGGGTAGCTAACTATGGCTACACCTTC. It codes for CASSANDRVANYGYTF.

The V and J genes are TRBV6-5 and TRBJ1-1, with TRBD1 matching over 7 bases. The CDR3 totals 13 residues. Germline V gives CDR1 MNHEY, CDR2 SVGAGI. Unmatched junction bases numbered 8, after V lost 6 bases and J lost 7 bases. The CDR3 nucleotides read TGTGCCAGCAGATCCCAGGGGGTGGGTGAAGCTTTCTTT. Translated: CASRSQGVGEAFF.

This clone was seen a few times. The gene calls are TRBV6-1 and TRBJ1-5, with 10 bases matching TRBD1. The CDR3 totals 17 residues. The germline V gene has CDR1 MNHNS and CDR2 SASEGT. Unmatched junction bases numbered 6, after V lost 2 bases and J lost 2 bases. This CDR3 reads CASSERTGGIGNQPQHF. CDR3 DNA: TGTGCCAGCAGTGAAAGGACAGGGGGAATCGGCAATCAGCCCCAGCATTTT.

The chain is built from TRBV6-1 and TRBJ2-7, with D perhaps TRBD1 (8 bases). Germline-derived CDR1 and CDR2 are MNHNS and SASEGT. Between the trimmed V and J ends, which lost 7 bases and 2 bases, there was a span of 18 bases. The CDR3 is 15 residues long. The CDR3 protein is CASTRGAGGTYEQYF. Written as DNA, the CDR3 is TGTGCCAGCACCCGGGGGGCAGGGGGCACCTACGAGCAGTACTTC.

V and J are TRBV19 and TRBJ1-2, with a weak D call TRBD1 (6 bases). The CDR3 extends over 14 amino acids. Trimming shortened V by 4 bases and J by 3 bases, and 12 bases separated the two germline ends. In germline, CDR1 is LNHDA, CDR2 SQIVND (reference sequence). The chain's CDR3 is CASSSTGIDYGYTF. CDR3 coding DNA: TGTGCCAGTAGTAGTACAGGGATCGACTATGGCTACACCTTC.

This clone was counted only a few times. The chain combines TRBV9 with TRBJ2-2; maybe TRBD1 (5 bases). V was pared by 0 bases and J by 1 base, with 10 bases between. This CDR3 has 16 amino acids. Per the germline V gene, CDR1 is SGDLS and CDR2 is YYNGEE. The CDR3, as DNA: TGTGCCAGCAGCGTAGGGGGCAGGTTGAACACCGGGGAGCTGTTTTTT. As protein: CASSVGGRLNTGELFF.

V is TRBV9 and J is TRBJ2-5; 7 bases align to TRBD1. The J call is uncertain, as TRBJ2-7 better fits the DNA end. Germline V CDR1 and CDR2: SGDLS, YYNGEE. The CDR3 totals 15 residues. The CDR3 protein is CASSTRQGRDYEQYF. CDR3 nucleotide sequence: TGTGCCAGCAGCACGAGACAGGGTCGAGATTACGAGCAGTACTTC.

The chain employs TRBV19 and TRBJ1-1; weak D call: TRBD1 (6 bases). The V end lost 6 bases, the J end lost 0 bases, and 14 bases lay between the germline ends. The germline gives CDR1 LNHDA, CDR2 SQIVND (reference sequence). The CDR3 spans 15 residues. Here the CDR3 reads CASRASGTLNTEAFF. The CDR3 nucleotides read TGTGCCAGTAGAGCTTCCGGGACACTGAACACTGAAGCTTTCTTT.